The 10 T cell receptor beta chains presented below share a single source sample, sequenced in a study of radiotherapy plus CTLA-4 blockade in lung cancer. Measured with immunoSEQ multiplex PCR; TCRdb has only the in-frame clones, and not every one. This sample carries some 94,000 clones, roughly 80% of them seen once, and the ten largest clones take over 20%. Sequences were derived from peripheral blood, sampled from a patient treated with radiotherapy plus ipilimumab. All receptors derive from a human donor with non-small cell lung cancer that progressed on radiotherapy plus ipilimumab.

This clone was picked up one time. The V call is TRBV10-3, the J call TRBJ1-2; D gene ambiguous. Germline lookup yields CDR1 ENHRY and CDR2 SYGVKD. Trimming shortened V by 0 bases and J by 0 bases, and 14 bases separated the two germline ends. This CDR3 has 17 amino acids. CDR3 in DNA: TGTGCCATCAGTGAGTCGAAGCTCCAGTACGCTAACTATGGCTACACCTTC. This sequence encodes CAISESKLQYANYGYTF.

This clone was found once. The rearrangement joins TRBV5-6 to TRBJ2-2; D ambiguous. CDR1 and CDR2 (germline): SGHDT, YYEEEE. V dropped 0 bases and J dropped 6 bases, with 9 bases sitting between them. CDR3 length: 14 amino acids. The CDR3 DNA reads TGTGCCAGCAGCTTGGTTGTGTCGGCCGGGGAGCTGTTTTTT. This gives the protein CASSLVVSAGELFF. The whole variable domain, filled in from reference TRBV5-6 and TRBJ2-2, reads DAGVTQSPTHLIKTRGQQVTLRCSPKSGHDTVSWYQQALGQGPQFIFQYYEEEERQRGNFPDRFSGHQFPNYSSELNVNALLLGDSALYLCASSLVVSAGELFFGEGSRLTVL.

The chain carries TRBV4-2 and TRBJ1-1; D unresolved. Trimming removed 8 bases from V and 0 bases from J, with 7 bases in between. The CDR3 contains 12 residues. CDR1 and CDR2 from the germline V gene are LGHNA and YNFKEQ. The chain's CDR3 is CASGFMNTEAFF. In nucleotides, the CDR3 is TGTGCCAGCGGCTTCATGAACACTGAAGCTTTCTTT.

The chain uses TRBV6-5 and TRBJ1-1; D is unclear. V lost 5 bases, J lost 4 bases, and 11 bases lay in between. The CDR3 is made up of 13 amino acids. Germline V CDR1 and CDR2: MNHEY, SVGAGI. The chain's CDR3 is CASSDTSATEAFF. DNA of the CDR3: TGTGCCAGCAGTGACACCTCAGCCACTGAAGCTTTCTTT.

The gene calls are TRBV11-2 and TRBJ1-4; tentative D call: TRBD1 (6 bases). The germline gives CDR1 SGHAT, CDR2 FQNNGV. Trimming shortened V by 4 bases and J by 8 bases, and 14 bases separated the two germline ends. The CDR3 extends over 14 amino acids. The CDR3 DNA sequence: TGTGCCAGCAGCTCCCCAGGGGCTTCGGAAAAACTGTTTTTT. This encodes CASSSPGASEKLFF. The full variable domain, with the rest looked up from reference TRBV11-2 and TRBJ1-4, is EAGVAQSPRYKIIEKRQSVAFWCNPISGHATLYWYQQILGQGPKLLIQFQNNGVVDDSQLPKDRFSAERLKGVDSTLKIQPAKLEDSAVYLCASSSPGASEKLFFGSGTQLSVL.

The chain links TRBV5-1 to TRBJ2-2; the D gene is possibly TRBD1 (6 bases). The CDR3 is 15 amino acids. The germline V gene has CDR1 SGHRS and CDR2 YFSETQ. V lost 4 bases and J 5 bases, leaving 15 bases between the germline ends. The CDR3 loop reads CASSPDRQGTGELFF. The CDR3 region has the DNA TGCGCCAGCAGCCCGGATAGGCAGGGGACCGGGGAGCTGTTTTTT.

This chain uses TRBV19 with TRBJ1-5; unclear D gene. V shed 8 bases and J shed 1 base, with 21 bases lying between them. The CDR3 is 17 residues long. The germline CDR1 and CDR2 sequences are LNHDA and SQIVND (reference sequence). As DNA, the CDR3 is TGTGCCAGTCGCTTCCGGGAAGGGATTGGAAGCAATCAGCCCCAGCATTTT. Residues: CASRFREGIGSNQPQHF.

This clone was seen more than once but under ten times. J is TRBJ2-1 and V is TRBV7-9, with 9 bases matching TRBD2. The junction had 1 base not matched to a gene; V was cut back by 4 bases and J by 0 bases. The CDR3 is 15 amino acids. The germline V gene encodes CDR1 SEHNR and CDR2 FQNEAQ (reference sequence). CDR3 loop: CASSSSGTSYNEQFF. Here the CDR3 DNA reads TGTGCCAGCAGCTCTAGCGGGACCTCCTACAATGAGCAGTTCTTC. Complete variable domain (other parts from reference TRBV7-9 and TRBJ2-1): DTGVSQNPRHKITKRGQNVTFRCDPISEHNRLYWYRQTLGQGPEFLTYFQNEAQLEKSRLLSDRFSAERPKGSFSTLEIQRTEQGDSAMYLCASSSSGTSYNEQFFGPGTRLTVL.

CDR3 loop: CASSYGTGELFF. Here the CDR3 DNA reads TGTGCCAGCAGTTACGGTACCGGGGAGCTGTTTTTT. V is TRBV6-5 and J is TRBJ2-2; D not resolved. The CDR3 contains 12 residues. Germline assignment: CDR1 MNHEY and CDR2 SVGAGI. V was cut by 2 bases and J by 5 bases, with 3 bases left in between.

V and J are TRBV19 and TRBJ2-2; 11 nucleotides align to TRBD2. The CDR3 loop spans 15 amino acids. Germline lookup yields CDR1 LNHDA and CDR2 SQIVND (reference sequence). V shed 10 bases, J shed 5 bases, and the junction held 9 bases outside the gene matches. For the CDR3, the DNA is TGTGCCACGGGGACTAGCGGAAGTGTGACCGGGGAGCTGTTTTTT. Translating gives CATGTSGSVTGELFF.